This T cell receptor beta chain was profiled in a study of shared clonotypes between healthy human individuals. Trimming removed 1 base from V and 4 bases from J, with 14 bases in between. The germline V gene has CDR1 SGHTA and CDR2 FQGNSA. This CDR3 is built from 16 residues. The repertoire was sequenced with immunoSEQ multiplex PCR; TCRdb's copy has only in-frame clones and lacks some. Here the sample spans more than 450,000 clones, 70% to 80% being singletons. Sequencing input: PBMCs. This clonotype was sampled from a woman between 40 and 50 years old in good health. Some clones in this sample may be carry-over from other donors' samples. The gene calls are TRBV7-2 and TRBJ1-5; D is uncertain. Here the CDR3 DNA reads TGTGCCAGCAGCTTAGTGGGCGGGCCGGGGAATCAGCCCCAGCATTTT. Its protein is CASSLVGGPGNQPQHF.